This is a list of T cell receptor beta chains from one sample in a study of siplizumab effects on memory and regulatory T cells. Sequencing used immunoSEQ multiplex PCR; TCRdb keeps in-frame clones, though not all of them. Seen here are about 110,000 clones, about 91% observed once, and the top ten hold more than 0.65%. Material for sequencing was Tregs sorted from blood. The origin of the receptors is a human donor in good health. The CDR3 runs from the conserved cysteine through the conserved F or W. Each record gives: clone size, J gene, D gene, V gene, CDR3 protein, CDR3 DNA. The D gene is left open where the match is weak. For some rows the clone size is stated as once, few or many, or as a class when expanded; others skip it.

clone size: .
J gene: TRBJ2-4
D gene: .
V gene: TRBV6-5
CDR3 protein: CASSQAGAKNIQYF
CDR3 DNA: TGTGCCAGCAGCCAGGCAGGGGCCAAAAACATTCAGTACTTC

clone size: .
J gene: TRBJ1-1
D gene: .
V gene: TRBV29-1
CDR3 protein: CSVEQLDTEAFF
CDR3 DNA: TGCAGCGTTGAACAGTTAGACACTGAAGCTTTCTTT

clone size: .
J gene: TRBJ1-3
D gene: TRBD1
V gene: TRBV19
CDR3 protein: CASSADRAGNTIYF
CDR3 DNA: TGTGCCAGTAGTGCCGACAGGGCTGGAAACACCATATATTTT

clone size: .
J gene: TRBJ2-3
D gene: TRBD1
V gene: TRBV7-9
CDR3 protein: CAGQRDSYTDTQYF
CDR3 DNA: TGTGCCGGGCAACGGGACAGCTACACAGATACGCAGTATTTT

clone size: .
J gene: TRBJ2-4
D gene: .
V gene: TRBV5-8
CDR3 protein: CASSLNIQYF
CDR3 DNA: TGTGCCAGCAGCTTAAACATTCAGTACTTC

clone size: .
J gene: TRBJ1-2
D gene: TRBD1
V gene: TRBV28
CDR3 protein: CASSFGQGARGYTF
CDR3 DNA: TGTGCCAGCAGTTTCGGACAGGGGGCGCGAGGCTACACCTTC

clone size: .
J gene: TRBJ1-1
D gene: .
V gene: TRBV19
CDR3 protein: CASAKGTASYEAFF
CDR3 DNA: TGTGCCAGTGCCAAAGGGACGGCCTCTTATGAAGCTTTCTTT

clone size: few
J gene: TRBJ1-6
D gene: .
V gene: TRBV11-2
CDR3 protein: CASSSTGSDNSPLHF
CDR3 DNA: TGTGCCAGCAGCTCCACGGGATCAGATAATTCACCCCTCCACTTT

clone size: .
J gene: TRBJ2-6
D gene: .
V gene: TRBV6-5
CDR3 protein: CASSYFRSSGANVLTF
CDR3 DNA: TGTGCCAGCAGTTACTTTCGGAGCTCTGGGGCCAACGTCCTGACTTTC

clone size: .
J gene: TRBJ2-7
D gene: TRBD2
V gene: TRBV2
CDR3 protein: CASSYSKTSGSYEQYF
CDR3 DNA: TGTGCCAGCAGTTACAGTAAAACTAGCGGCTCCTACGAGCAGTACTTC

clone size: .
J gene: TRBJ2-3
D gene: TRBD2
V gene: TRBV5-1
CDR3 protein: CASSQSGRGTDTQYF
CDR3 DNA: TGCGCCAGCAGCCAGAGCGGGAGGGGAACAGATACGCAGTATTTT

clone size: once
J gene: TRBJ2-7
D gene: .
V gene: TRBV9
CDR3 protein: CASSALGTATYEQYF
CDR3 DNA: TGTGCCAGCAGCGCCCTCGGGACGGCAACCTACGAGCAGTACTTC

clone size: .
J gene: TRBJ2-1
D gene: TRBD2
V gene: TRBV27
CDR3 protein: CASGGRGGRNEQFF
CDR3 DNA: TGTGCCAGCGGGGGTCGGGGGGGGCGGAATGAGCAGTTCTTC

clone size: .
J gene: TRBJ2-7
D gene: TRBD2
V gene: TRBV29-1
CDR3 protein: CSGGTSGTPPYEQYF
CDR3 DNA: TGCAGCGGTGGGACTAGCGGGACACCTCCCTACGAGCAGTACTTC

clone size: few
J gene: TRBJ1-2
D gene: .
V gene: TRBV10-2
CDR3 protein: CASSEGAPNYGYTF
CDR3 DNA: TGCGCCAGCAGTGAGGGGGCGCCTAACTATGGCTACACCTTC

clone size: .
J gene: TRBJ2-1
D gene: TRBD2
V gene: TRBV18
CDR3 protein: CASSPLLRGGSYNEQFF
CDR3 DNA: TGTGCCAGCTCCCCTTTATTGCGGGGGGGTTCCTACAATGAGCAGTTCTTC

clone size: .
J gene: TRBJ1-1
D gene: TRBD1
V gene: TRBV7-8
CDR3 protein: CASSPTGGGAFF
CDR3 DNA: TGTGCCAGCAGCCCGACAGGGGGAGGAGCTTTCTTT

clone size: few
J gene: TRBJ2-2
D gene: .
V gene: TRBV4-2
CDR3 protein: CASSSVFDTGELFF
CDR3 DNA: TGTGCCAGCAGCTCAGTGTTTGACACCGGGGAGCTGTTTTTT

clone size: .
J gene: TRBJ2-7
D gene: TRBD1
V gene: TRBV5-6
CDR3 protein: CASRYGTGHYEQYF
CDR3 DNA: TGTGCCAGCAGGTATGGGACAGGCCACTACGAGCAGTACTTC

clone size: .
J gene: TRBJ2-7
D gene: TRBD2
V gene: TRBV10-3
CDR3 protein: CAISRTSGSYEQYF
CDR3 DNA: TGTGCCATCAGTCGGACTAGCGGAAGTTACGAGCAGTACTTC

clone size: .
J gene: TRBJ2-2
D gene: .
V gene: TRBV15
CDR3 protein: CATSGSKDTGELFF
CDR3 DNA: TGTGCCACCAGCGGATCCAAAGACACCGGGGAGCTGTTTTTT

clone size: .
J gene: TRBJ2-7
D gene: TRBD1
V gene: TRBV5-1
CDR3 protein: CASSLGGTGTYEQYF
CDR3 DNA: TGCGCCAGCAGCTTGGGGGGGACAGGGACTTACGAGCAGTACTTC

clone size: few
J gene: TRBJ1-2
D gene: .
V gene: TRBV2
CDR3 protein: CASSERGRAMLRYTF
CDR3 DNA: TGTGCCAGCAGTGAACGAGGGAGGGCGATGTTGCGCTACACCTTC

clone size: .
J gene: TRBJ1-6
D gene: TRBD1
V gene: TRBV5-1
CDR3 protein: CASSFTGEGSYNSPLHF
CDR3 DNA: TGCGCCAGCAGCTTTACAGGGGAAGGGTCCTATAATTCACCCCTCCACTTT

clone size: .
J gene: TRBJ2-7
D gene: TRBD2
V gene: TRBV5-1
CDR3 protein: CASSSGAGGIYEQYF
CDR3 DNA: TGCGCCAGCAGCTCGGGTGCCGGGGGGATCTACGAGCAGTACTTC

clone size: .
J gene: TRBJ1-5
D gene: .
V gene: TRBV19
CDR3 protein: CASSGTGGNQPQHF
CDR3 DNA: TGTGCCAGTAGTGGGACGGGGGGCAATCAGCCCCAGCATTTT

clone size: once
J gene: TRBJ1-3
D gene: TRBD1
V gene: TRBV7-6
CDR3 protein: CASSYRQGPTGNTIYF
CDR3 DNA: TGTGCCAGCAGCTACCGACAGGGGCCGACTGGAAACACCATATATTTT

clone size: .
J gene: TRBJ2-7
D gene: TRBD1
V gene: TRBV6-1
CDR3 protein: CASRAQGSRSYEQYF
CDR3 DNA: TGTGCCAGCAGGGCACAGGGGTCCCGCTCCTACGAGCAGTACTTC

clone size: .
J gene: TRBJ1-2
D gene: TRBD1
V gene: TRBV18
CDR3 protein: CASSLREGTGGYTF
CDR3 DNA: TGTGCCAGCTCCCTCCGAGAAGGGACAGGGGGCTACACCTTC

clone size: .
J gene: TRBJ2-7
D gene: TRBD1
V gene: TRBV18
CDR3 protein: CASSPMGQGNEQYF
CDR3 DNA: TGTGCCAGCTCACCGATGGGACAGGGTAACGAGCAGTACTTC

clone size: .
J gene: TRBJ1-1
D gene: .
V gene: TRBV18
CDR3 protein: CASSRTGAEKGAFF
CDR3 DNA: TGTGCCAGCTCACGAACGGGAGCCGAAAAGGGAGCTTTCTTT

clone size: few
J gene: TRBJ2-5
D gene: TRBD2
V gene: TRBV5-5
CDR3 protein: CASSLGSGRVETQYF
CDR3 DNA: TGTGCCAGCAGCTTGGGATCAGGGAGGGTGGAGACCCAGTACTTC

clone size: .
J gene: TRBJ2-3
D gene: .
V gene: TRBV5-1
CDR3 protein: CASSRDISTDTQYF
CDR3 DNA: TGCGCCAGCAGCAGGGACATCAGCACAGATACGCAGTATTTT

clone size: .
J gene: TRBJ2-7
D gene: .
V gene: TRBV25-1
CDR3 protein: CASSELGRTYEQYF
CDR3 DNA: TGTGCCAGCAGTGAATTGGGGCGAACCTACGAGCAGTACTTC

clone size: .
J gene: TRBJ2-4
D gene: .
V gene: TRBV5-1
CDR3 protein: CASSLLYPGDIQYF
CDR3 DNA: TGCGCCAGCAGCTTGTTGTATCCTGGGGACATTCAGTACTTC

clone size: .
J gene: TRBJ1-5
D gene: .
V gene: TRBV10-3
CDR3 protein: CAISEAQGSQPQHF
CDR3 DNA: TGTGCCATCAGTGAGGCCCAGGGTTCTCAGCCCCAGCATTTT

clone size: .
J gene: TRBJ2-7
D gene: TRBD1
V gene: TRBV5-8
CDR3 protein: CASSWGQVGSYEQYF
CDR3 DNA: TGTGCCAGCAGCTGGGGACAGGTGGGATCCTACGAGCAGTACTTC

clone size: .
J gene: TRBJ1-1
D gene: .
V gene: TRBV9
CDR3 protein: CASSVGIETEAFF
CDR3 DNA: TGTGCCAGCAGCGTAGGAATAGAAACTGAAGCTTTCTTT

clone size: .
J gene: TRBJ1-1
D gene: .
V gene: TRBV6-5
CDR3 protein: CASSSRPGGNTEAFF
CDR3 DNA: TGTGCCAGCAGTTCAAGACCGGGGGGGAACACTGAAGCTTTCTTT

clone size: .
J gene: TRBJ2-1
D gene: TRBD2
V gene: TRBV11-1
CDR3 protein: CASSFLAAGGPNEQFF
CDR3 DNA: TGTGCCAGCAGCTTTCTAGCCGCGGGAGGGCCCAATGAGCAGTTCTTC

clone size: .
J gene: TRBJ2-1
D gene: .
V gene: TRBV27
CDR3 protein: CASSPHPPTYNEQFF
CDR3 DNA: TGTGCCAGCAGTCCTCACCCGCCCACCTACAATGAGCAGTTCTTC

clone size: .
J gene: TRBJ2-1
D gene: .
V gene: TRBV27
CDR3 protein: CASSLVRGTNEQFF
CDR3 DNA: TGTGCCAGCAGTTTGGTCAGGGGTACCAATGAGCAGTTCTTC

clone size: .
J gene: TRBJ1-1
D gene: .
V gene: TRBV12-5
CDR3 protein: CASGFNMAAFF
CDR3 DNA: TGTGCTAGTGGTTTTAACATGGCGGCTTTCTTT

clone size: .
J gene: TRBJ1-1
D gene: .
V gene: TRBV9
CDR3 protein: CASSVVNWNTEAFF
CDR3 DNA: TGTGCCAGCAGCGTAGTAAATTGGAACACTGAAGCTTTCTTT

clone size: .
J gene: TRBJ2-2
D gene: .
V gene: TRBV6-4
CDR3 protein: CASRERGPSKNTGELFF
CDR3 DNA: TGTGCCAGCAGAGAAAGGGGTCCCTCCAAAAACACCGGGGAGCTGTTTTTT

clone size: once
J gene: TRBJ2-5
D gene: .
V gene: TRBV4-2
CDR3 protein: CASSQDRGETQYF
CDR3 DNA: TGTGCCAGCAGCCAAGATCGGGGAGAGACCCAGTACTTC

clone size: .
J gene: TRBJ1-2
D gene: .
V gene: TRBV1
CDR3 protein: CTSSQEGYPRTNYGYTF
CDR3 DNA: TGCACCAGCAGCCAAGAGGGGTATCCACGGACCAACTATGGCTACACCTTC